The present T cell receptor (beta chain) was sequenced within a study of T cell responses to AZD1222 COVID-19 vaccine. Whole-study findings and limits: Donors, mostly white British, included more females; clonal diversity was possibly underestimated. It was only after the peak T cell response that any repertoires were sampled.

Assay used: immunoSEQ multiplex PCR; TCRdb lists only in-frame clones, some missing. Of around 120,000 clones in the sample, approximately 92% were seen once. A note on this clone: The antigen is not known.

Germline V gene sequence: CDR1 SGHNT, CDR2 YYREEE (reference sequence). Trimming cost V 0 bases and J 7 bases; bases outside gene matches: 4. CDR3 length equals 15 residues. Sample: peripheral blood, taken on day 0 of AZD1222 vaccination. The origin of this receptor is an adult in good health. The chain carries TRBV5-4 and TRBJ2-1; 10 bases map to TRBD2. As DNA, the CDR3 is TGTGCCAGCAGCTTGGAAGCGGGGGGGCCGAATGAGCAGTTCTTC. This gives the protein CASSLEAGGPNEQFF.